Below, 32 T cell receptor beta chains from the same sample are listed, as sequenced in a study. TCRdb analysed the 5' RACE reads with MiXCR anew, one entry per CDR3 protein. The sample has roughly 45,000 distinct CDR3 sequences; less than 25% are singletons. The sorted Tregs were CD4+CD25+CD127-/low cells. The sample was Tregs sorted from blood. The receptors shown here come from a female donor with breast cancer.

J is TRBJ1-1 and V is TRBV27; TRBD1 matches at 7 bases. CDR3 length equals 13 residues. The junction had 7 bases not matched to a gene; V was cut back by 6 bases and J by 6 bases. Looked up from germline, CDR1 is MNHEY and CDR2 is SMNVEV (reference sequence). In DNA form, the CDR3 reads TGTGCCAGCAGAGATACAGGGGACGCTGAAGCTTTCTTT. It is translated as CASRDTGDAEAFF.

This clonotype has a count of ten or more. Here the CDR3 DNA reads TGTGCCAGCAGTTTAATTCCCCACGAGCAGTACTTC. It is translated as CASSLIPHEQYF. The V call is TRBV28, the J call TRBJ2-7; D is ambiguous. Germline assignment: CDR1 MDHEN and CDR2 SYDVKM. The CDR3 has 12 residues. With 2 bases removed from V and 5 bases from J, the gap between germline ends came to 7 bases. Variable domain in full (rest from reference TRBV28 and TRBJ2-7): DVKVTQSSRYLVKRTGEKVFLECVQDMDHENMFWYRQDPGLGLRLIYFSYDVKMKEKGDIPEGYSVSREKKERFSLILESASTNQTSMYLCASSLIPHEQYFGPGTRLTVT.

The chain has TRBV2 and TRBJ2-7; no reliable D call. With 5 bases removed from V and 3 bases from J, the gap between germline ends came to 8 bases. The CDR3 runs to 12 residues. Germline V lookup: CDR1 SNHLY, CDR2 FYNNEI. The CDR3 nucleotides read TGTGCCAGCAGTCAACAGAGCTACGAGCAGTACTTC. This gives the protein CASSQQSYEQYF.

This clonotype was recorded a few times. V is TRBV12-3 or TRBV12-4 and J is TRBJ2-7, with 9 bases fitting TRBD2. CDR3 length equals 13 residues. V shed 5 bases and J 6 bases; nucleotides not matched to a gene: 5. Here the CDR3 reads CASSPGLASEQYF. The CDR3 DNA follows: TGTGCCAGCAGTCCGGGACTAGCATCCGAGCAGTACTTC.

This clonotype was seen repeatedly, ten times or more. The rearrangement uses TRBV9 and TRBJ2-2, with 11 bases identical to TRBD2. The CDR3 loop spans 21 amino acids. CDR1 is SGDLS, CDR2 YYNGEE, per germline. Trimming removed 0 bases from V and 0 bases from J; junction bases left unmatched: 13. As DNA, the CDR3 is TGTGCCAGCAGCGTAGCGTCCGGGACTAGCGGCCGCCACTCGAACACCGGGGAGCTGTTTTTT. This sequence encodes CASSVASGTSGRHSNTGELFF.

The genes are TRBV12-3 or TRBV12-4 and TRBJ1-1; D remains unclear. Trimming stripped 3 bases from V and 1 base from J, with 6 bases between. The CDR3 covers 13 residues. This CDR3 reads CASSFSRNTEAFF. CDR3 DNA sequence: TGTGCCAGCAGTTTTTCACGGAACACTGAAGCTTTCTTT.

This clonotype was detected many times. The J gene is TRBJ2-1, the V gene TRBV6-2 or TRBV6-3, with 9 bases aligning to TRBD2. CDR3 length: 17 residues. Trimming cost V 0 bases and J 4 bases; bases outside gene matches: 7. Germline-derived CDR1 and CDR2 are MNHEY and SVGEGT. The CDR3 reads CASSYSPTSGIYNEQFF. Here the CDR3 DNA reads TGTGCCAGCAGTTACTCACCGACTAGCGGCATTTACAATGAGCAGTTCTTC.

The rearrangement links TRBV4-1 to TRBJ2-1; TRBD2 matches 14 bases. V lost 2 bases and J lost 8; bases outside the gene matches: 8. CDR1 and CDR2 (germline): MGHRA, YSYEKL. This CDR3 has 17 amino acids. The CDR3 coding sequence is TGCGCCAGCAGCCAACATACCGGGACTAGCGGGAGTGATGAGCAGTTCTTC. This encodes CASSQHTGTSGSDEQFF.

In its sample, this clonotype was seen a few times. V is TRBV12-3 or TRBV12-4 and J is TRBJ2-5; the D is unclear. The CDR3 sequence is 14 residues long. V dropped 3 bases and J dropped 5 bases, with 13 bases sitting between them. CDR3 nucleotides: TGTGCCAGCAGTTTCGGCTCGTCCAGTGAGACCCAGTACTTC. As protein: CASSFGSSSETQYF.

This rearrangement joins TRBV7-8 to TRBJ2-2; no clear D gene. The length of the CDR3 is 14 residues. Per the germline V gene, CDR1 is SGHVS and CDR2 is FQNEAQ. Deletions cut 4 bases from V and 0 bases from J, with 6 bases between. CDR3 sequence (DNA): TGTGCCAGCAGCTCCACCCCGAACACCGGGGAGCTGTTTTTT. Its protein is CASSSTPNTGELFF.

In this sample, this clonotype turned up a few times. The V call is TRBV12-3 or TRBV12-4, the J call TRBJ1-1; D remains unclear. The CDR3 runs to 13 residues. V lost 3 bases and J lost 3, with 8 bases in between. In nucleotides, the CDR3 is TGTGCCAGCAGTTTTTGGCGGGACACTGAAGCTTTCTTT. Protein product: CASSFWRDTEAFF.

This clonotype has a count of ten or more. CDR3 DNA: TGTGCCAGCAGTACATGGGGACTAGCGACAGATACGCAGTATTTT. The encoded protein is CASSTWGLATDTQYF. This chain uses TRBV28 with TRBJ2-3; 10 nucleotides line up with TRBD2. The germline CDR1 and CDR2 sequences are MDHEN and SYDVKM. The CDR3 spans 15 residues. V was clipped by 5 bases and J by 3 bases; unmatched bases: 5.

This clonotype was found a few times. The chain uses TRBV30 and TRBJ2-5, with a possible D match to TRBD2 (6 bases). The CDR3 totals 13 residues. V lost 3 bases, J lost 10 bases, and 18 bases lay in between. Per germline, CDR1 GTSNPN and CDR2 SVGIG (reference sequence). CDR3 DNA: TGTGCCTGGAGAACTAGCTCCTCGAGAGACCAGTACTTC. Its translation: CAWRTSSSRDQYF.

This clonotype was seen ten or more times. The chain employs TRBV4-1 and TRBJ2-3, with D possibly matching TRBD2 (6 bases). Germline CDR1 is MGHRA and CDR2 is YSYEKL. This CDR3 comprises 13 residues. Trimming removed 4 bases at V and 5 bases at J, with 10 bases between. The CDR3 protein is CASSPIAEDTQYF. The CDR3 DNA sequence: TGCGCCAGCAGCCCAATAGCGGAAGATACGCAGTATTTT.

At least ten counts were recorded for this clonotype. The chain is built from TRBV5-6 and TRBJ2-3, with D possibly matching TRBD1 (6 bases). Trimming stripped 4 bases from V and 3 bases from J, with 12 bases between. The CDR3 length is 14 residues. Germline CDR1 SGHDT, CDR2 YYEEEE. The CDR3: CASSLRTGTDTQYF. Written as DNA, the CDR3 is TGTGCCAGCAGCCTCCGAACAGGGACAGATACGCAGTATTTT.

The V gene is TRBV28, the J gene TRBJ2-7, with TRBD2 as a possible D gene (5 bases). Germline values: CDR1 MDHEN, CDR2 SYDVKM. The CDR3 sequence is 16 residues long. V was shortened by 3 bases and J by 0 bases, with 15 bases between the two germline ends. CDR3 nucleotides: TGTGCCAGCAGTTTCCCCGCGTGGAGCGGCTCCTACGAGCAGTACTTC. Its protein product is CASSFPAWSGSYEQYF.

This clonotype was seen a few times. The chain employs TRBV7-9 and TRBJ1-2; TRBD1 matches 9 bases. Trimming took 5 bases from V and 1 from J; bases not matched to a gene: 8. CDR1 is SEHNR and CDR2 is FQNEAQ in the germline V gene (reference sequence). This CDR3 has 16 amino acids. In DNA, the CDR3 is TGTGCCAGCAGCGGGGGGACAGGGAAACTTAACTATGGCTACACCTTC. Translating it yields CASSGGTGKLNYGYTF.

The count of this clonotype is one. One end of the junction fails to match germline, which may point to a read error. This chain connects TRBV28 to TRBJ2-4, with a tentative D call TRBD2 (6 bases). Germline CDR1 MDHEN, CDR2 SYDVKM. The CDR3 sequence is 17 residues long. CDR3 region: CASSFGPGWRGKNTQYF. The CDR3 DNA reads TGTGCCAGCAGTTTTGGCCCCGGGTGGAGGGGCAAAAACACTCAGTACTTC.

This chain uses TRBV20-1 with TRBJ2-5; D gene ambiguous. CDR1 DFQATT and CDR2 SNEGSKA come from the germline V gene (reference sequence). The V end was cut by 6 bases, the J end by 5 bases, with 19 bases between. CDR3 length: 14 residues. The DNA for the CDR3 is TGCAGTGCCATTCTAGAAAAGATGCCCGAGACCCAGTACTTC. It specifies CSAILEKMPETQYF.

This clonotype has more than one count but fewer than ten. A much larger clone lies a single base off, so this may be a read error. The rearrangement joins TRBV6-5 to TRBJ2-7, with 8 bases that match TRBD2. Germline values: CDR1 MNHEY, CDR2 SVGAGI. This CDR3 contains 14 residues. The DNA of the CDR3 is TGTGCCAGCAGACAACTAGCGGTTTCCTTCGAGCAGTACTTC. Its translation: CASRQLAVSFEQYF.

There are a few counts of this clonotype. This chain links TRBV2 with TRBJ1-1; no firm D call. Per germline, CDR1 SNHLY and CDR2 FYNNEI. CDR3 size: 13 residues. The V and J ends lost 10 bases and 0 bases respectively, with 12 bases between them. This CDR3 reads CAISSPLNTEAFF. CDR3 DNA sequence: TGTGCCATCAGCAGCCCCTTGAACACTGAAGCTTTCTTT. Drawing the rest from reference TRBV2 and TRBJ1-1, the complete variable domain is EPEVTQTPSHQVTQMGQEVILRCVPISNHLYFYWYRQILGQKVEFLVSFYNNEISEKSEIFDDQFSVERPDGSNFTLKIRSTKLEDSAMYFCAISSPLNTEAFFGQGTRLTVV.

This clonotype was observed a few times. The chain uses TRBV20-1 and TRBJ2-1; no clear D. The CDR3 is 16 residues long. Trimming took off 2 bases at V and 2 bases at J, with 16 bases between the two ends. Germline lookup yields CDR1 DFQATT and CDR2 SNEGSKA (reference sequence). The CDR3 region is CSARLPRRTTYNEQFF. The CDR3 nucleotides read TGCAGTGCTAGACTCCCTAGGCGGACGACCTACAATGAGCAGTTCTTC.

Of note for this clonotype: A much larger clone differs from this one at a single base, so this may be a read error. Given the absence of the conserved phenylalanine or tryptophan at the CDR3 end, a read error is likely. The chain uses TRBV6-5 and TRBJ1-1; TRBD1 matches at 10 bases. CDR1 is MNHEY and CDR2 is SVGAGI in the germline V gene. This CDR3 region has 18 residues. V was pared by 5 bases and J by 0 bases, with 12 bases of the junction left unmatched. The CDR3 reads CASSATGQGSPMNTEAFS. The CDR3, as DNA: TGTGCCAGCAGTGCGACGGGACAGGGGTCCCCTATGAACACTGAAGCTTTCTCT.

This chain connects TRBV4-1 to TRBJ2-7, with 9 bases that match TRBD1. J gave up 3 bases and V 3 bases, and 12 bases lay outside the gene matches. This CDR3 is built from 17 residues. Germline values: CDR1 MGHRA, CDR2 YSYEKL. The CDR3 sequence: CASSHGPTGTGYYEQYF. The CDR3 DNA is TGCGCCAGCAGCCACGGACCAACCGGGACAGGGTACTACGAGCAGTACTTC.

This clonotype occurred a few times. CDR3 amino acids: CASSQVGQASGELFF. The DNA for the CDR3 is TGCGCCAGCAGCCAAGTTGGACAGGCTAGCGGGGAGCTGTTTTTT. V usage is TRBV4-1 and J usage is TRBJ2-2, with 7 bases lining up with TRBD1. The ends lost 1 base at V and 7 bases at J; junction bases unmatched: 6. Germline V gene lookup returns CDR1 MGHRA and CDR2 YSYEKL. CDR3 length: 15 amino acids.

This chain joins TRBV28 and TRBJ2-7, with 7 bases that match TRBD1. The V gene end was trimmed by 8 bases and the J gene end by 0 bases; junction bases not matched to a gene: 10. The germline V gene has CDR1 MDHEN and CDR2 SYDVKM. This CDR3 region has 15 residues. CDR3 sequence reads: CASRPDRFISYEQYF. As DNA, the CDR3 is TGTGCCAGCCGCCCGGACAGGTTCATCTCCTACGAGCAGTACTTC.

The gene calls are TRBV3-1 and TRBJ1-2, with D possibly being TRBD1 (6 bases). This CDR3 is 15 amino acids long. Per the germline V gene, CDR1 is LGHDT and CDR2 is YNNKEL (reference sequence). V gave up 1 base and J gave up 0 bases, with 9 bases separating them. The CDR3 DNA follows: TGTGCCAGCAGCCAAGCAGGGGCGCCTAACTATGGCTACACCTTC. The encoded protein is CASSQAGAPNYGYTF. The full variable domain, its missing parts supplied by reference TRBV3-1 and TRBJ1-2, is DTAVSQTPKYLVTQMGNDKSIKCEQNLGHDTMYWYKQDSKKFLKIMFSYNNKELIINETVPNRFSPKSPDKAHLNLHINSLELGDSAVYFCASSQAGAPNYGYTFGSGTRLTVV.

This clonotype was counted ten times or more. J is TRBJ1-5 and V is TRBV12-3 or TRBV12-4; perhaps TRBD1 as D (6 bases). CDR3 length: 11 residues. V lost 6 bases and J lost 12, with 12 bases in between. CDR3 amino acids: CASRYTGLQHF. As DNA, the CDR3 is TGTGCCAGCAGATACACAGGGCTCCAGCATTTT.

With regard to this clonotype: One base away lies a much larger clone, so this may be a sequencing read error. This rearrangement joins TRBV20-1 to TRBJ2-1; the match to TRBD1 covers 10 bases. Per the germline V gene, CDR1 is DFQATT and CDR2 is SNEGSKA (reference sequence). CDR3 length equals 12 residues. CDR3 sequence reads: CIAWDRGNEQFF. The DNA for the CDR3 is TGCATTGCTTGGGACAGGGGTAATGAGCAGTTCTTC.

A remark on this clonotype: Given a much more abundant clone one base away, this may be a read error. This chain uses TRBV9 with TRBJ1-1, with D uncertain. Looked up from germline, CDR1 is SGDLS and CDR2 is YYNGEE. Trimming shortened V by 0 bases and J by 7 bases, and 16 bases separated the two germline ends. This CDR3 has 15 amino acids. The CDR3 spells CASSVAVGADGEAFF. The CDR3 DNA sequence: TGTGCCAGCAGCGTAGCAGTAGGTGCGGACGGTGAAGCTTTCTTT.

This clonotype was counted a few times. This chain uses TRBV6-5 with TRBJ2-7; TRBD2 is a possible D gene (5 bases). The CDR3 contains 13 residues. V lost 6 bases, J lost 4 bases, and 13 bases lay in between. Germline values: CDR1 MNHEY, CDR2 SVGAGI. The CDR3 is CASSRSRGYEQYF. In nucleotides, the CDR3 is TGTGCCAGCAGCCGTAGTAGAGGGTACGAGCAGTACTTC.

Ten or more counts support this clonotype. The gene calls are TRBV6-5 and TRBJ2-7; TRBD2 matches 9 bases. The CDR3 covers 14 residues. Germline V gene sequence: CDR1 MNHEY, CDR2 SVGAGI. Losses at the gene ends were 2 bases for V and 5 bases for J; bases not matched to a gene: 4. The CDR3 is CASSYVAGADEQYF. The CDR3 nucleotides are TGTGCCAGCAGTTACGTAGCGGGAGCAGACGAGCAGTACTTC.